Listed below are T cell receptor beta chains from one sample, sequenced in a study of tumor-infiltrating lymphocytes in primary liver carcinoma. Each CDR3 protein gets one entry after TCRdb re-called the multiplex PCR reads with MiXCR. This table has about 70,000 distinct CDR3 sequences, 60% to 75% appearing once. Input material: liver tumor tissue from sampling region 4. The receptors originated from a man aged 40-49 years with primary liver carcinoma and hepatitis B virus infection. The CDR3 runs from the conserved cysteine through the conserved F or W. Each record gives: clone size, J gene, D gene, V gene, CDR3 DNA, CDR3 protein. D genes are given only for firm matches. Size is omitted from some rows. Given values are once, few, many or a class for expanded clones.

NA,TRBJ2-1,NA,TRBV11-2,TGTGCCAGCGTACTAGTGGACCACCTGGGACATGAGCAGTTCTTC,CASVLVDHLGHEQFF
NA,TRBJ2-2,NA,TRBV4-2,TGTGCCAGCATCCAAGAGTACACCGGGGAACTGTTTTTT,CASIQEYTGELFF
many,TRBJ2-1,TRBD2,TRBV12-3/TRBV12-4,TGTGCCAGCAGTTTCCTAGCGGGAGGGGGAAATGAGCAGTTCTTC,CASSFLAGGGNEQFF
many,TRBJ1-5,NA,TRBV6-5,TGTGCCAGCAGCCCAAGACAGAGCTCGGGCAATCAGCCCCAGCATTTT,CASSPRQSSGNQPQHF
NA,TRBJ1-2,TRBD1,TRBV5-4,TGTGTCAGCAGCTTGGCCGGACAGGGGAGAATTAACTATGGCTACACCTTC,CVSSLAGQGRINYGYTF
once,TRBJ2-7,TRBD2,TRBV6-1,TGTGTCAGCAGTGGGGCGGGAGGCTACGAGCAGTGCTTC,CVSSGAGGYEQCF
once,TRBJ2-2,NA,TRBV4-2,TGTGCCAGCAGCTCCGAGTGGGCGAACACCGGGTGGCTGTTTTTT,CASSSEWANTGWLFF
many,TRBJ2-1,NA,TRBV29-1,TGCAGCGTTATTGGTGGTCGGGCGGGTCTGCAGTTCTTC,CSVIGGRAGLQFF
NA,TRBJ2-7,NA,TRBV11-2,TGTGCCAGCAGCTTAGTGGAAGGGAGCTCCTACGATCAGTACTTC,CASSLVEGSSYDQYF
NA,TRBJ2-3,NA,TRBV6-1,TGTGCCTCCAGGTGGGTCGGGGACACAGATACGCAGTACTTT,CASRWVGDTDTQYF
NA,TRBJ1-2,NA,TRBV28,TGTGCCAGCAGTTCAAATACAGGGAACTATGGCTACACCTTC,CASSSNTGNYGYTF
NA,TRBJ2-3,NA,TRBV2,TGTGCCAGCAGTGGCCAGTTGCTCCCTAGCACAGATACGCAGTATTTT,CASSGQLLPSTDTQYF
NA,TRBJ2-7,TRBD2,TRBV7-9,TGTGCATGCAGCACAACACTAGCGGGCCCCGGCTACGAGCAGTACTTC,CACSTTLAGPGYEQYF
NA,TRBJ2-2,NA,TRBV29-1,TGCAGCGCTGAAGACGCCACGGGAGCCCCCGGGGAGCCGTTTTTT,CSAEDATGAPGEPFF
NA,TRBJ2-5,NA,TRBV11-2,TGTGCCAGCAACTCAGTAATGGCGGGACGGGGGGAGACCCAGTACTTC,CASNSVMAGRGETQYF
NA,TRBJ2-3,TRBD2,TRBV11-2,TGCGCCAGCAGTTTAACTAGTAGCGGGAGGGCGGGGCGAGATACGCAGTATTTT,CASSLTSSGRAGRDTQYF
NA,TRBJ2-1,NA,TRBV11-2,TGTGCCAGCAGCTTCGTGGAGGGAAATGAGCAGTTCTTC,CASSFVEGNEQFF
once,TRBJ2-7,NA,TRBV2,TGTGCCAGCAGTGAAACCTGGGACCTCAAGCAGTACTTC,CASSETWDLKQYF
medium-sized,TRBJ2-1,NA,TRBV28,TGTGCCAGCAGTTTGAGTCTTTCCTACAATGAGCAGTTCTTC,CASSLSLSYNEQFF
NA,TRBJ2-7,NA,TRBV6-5,TGTGCCAGCAACCCCGACAGGTCGACCTATGAGCAGTACTTC,CASNPDRSTYEQYF
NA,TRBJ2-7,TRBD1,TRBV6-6,TGTGCCAGCAGTTACCTGGGGACAGAGCACTCCTACAAGCAGTACTTC,CASSYLGTEHSYKQYF
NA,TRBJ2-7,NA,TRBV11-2,TGTGCCAGCAGTTTAGACAGGATGTCCTACGAGCAGTACTTC,CASSLDRMSYEQYF
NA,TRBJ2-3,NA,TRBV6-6,TGTGCCAGCAGTTCCCCCAGCGCCGATACGCAATATTTT,CASSSPSADTQYF
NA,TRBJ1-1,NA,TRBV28,TGTGCCAGCAGTTCCCCGACGGAGGCCACTGAAGCTTTCTTT,CASSSPTEATEAFF
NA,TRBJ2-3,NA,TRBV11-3,TGTGCCAGCAGCTTAGACCCCGGGATGGATACACAGTATTTT,CASSLDPGMDTQYF
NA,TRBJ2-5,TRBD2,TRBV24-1,TGTGCCACCAGTGACCCACTAGCGACCCAAGAGACCCAGTACTTC,CATSDPLATQETQYF
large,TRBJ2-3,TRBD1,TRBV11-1,TGTGCCAGCAGCTTAGGAAGGGGGCGCGTGGATACGCAGTATTTT,CASSLGRGRVDTQYF
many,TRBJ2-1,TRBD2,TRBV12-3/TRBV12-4,TGTGCCAGCAGTTTGTCGGCTAGCGGGAGCGATGAGCAGTTCTTC,CASSLSASGSDEQFF
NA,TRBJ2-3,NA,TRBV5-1,TGCGCCAGCAGCTTGGCGCCAACGGCTACAGATACGCAGTATTTT,CASSLAPTATDTQYF
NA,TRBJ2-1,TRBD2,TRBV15,TGTGCCACCAGCAGAGGCCTGAGCGGGAGTTCGTGGAATGAGCAGTTCTTC,CATSRGLSGSSWNEQFF
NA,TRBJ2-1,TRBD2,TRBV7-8,TGTGCCAGCAGCCCCGGGGGGTCGAAAGGGAAGGACAATGAGCAGTTCTTC,CASSPGGSKGKDNEQFF
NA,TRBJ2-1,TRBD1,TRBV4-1,TGCGCCAGCAGTCTTTCCCAGGGGGCGCGTAAGAATCAGCAGTTCTTC,CASSLSQGARKNQQFF
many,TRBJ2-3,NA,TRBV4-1,TGCGCCAGCAGCCACCCGGCCCAAGGAGGTCGCACAGATACGCAGTATTTT,CASSHPAQGGRTDTQYF
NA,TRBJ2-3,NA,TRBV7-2,TGTGCCAGCAGCTTAGGAAGGGGATTAGGCACAGATACGCAGTATTTT,CASSLGRGLGTDTQYF
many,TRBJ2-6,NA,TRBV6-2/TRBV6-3,TGTGCCAGCAGTTACGACTCTGGGGCCAACGTCCTGACTTTC,CASSYDSGANVLTF
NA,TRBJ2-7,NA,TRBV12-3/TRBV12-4,TGTGCCAGCAGTTTAGCGCCGCACAGGGTGCAGTACTTC,CASSLAPHRVQYF
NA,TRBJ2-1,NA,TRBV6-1,TGTGCCAGCAGTATTATGGAGGGAGCTGAGCAGTTCTTC,CASSIMEGAEQFF
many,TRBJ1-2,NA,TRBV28,TGTGCCAGCAGTGACCTAAACTATGGCTACACCTTC,CASSDLNYGYTF
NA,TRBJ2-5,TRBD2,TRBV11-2,TGTGCCAGCAGCTTAGTCCCGGCTAGCGGACATGAGACCCAGTGCTTC,CASSLVPASGHETQCF
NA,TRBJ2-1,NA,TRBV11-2,TGTGTCTGCGACCGGGGCTCTGGGAATGAGCAGTTCTTC,CVCDRGSGNEQFF
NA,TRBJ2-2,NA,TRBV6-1,TGTGCCAGCTTCCCCCAGGGGAACACCGGGGAGCTGTTTTTT,CASFPQGNTGELFF
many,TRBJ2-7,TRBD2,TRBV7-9,TGTGCCAGCAGCTTCTCGGGAGGGAGCTCCTACGAGCAGTACTTC,CASSFSGGSSYEQYF